This T cell receptor (beta chain) was found in a study of human T cells and chemical hapten exposure. Turning to the study itself: DPC (0.01%) was patch tested on the upper back and read at 6 days. Diagnoses of alopecia areata, totalis or universalis occurred in mostly female patients.

TCRdb re-analysed the RACE reads in MiXCR, keeping a single row per CDR3 protein. The sample lists tens of thousands of distinct CDR3 sequences; 7.5% to 10% were seen once. This CDR3 is built from 15 residues. Per the germline V gene, CDR1 is MNHEY and CDR2 is SVGAGI. The J segment lost 4 bases and the V segment lost 4 bases, leaving 5 bases of the junction unmatched. Time point indicated: patch test 1, 2 weeks after DPC sensitization. Treatment given: therapeutic diphenylcyclopropenone sensitization with weekly scalp DPC. The clonotype comes from a woman between 35 and 50 years old with alopecia areata. Some clones in this sample may be carry-over from other donors' samples. This chain connects TRBV6-5 to TRBJ1-5; TRBD1 matches at 9 bases. The specimen comprised whole blood, sampled in connection with sensitization to the hapten diphenylcyclopropenone (DPC). CDR3 nucleotides: TGTGCCAGCAGTTTTGGACAGGGGACGAATCAGCCCCAGCATTTT. Protein product: CASSFGQGTNQPQHF.